This T cell receptor (beta chain) was sequenced in a study of T cell responses to AZD1222 COVID-19 vaccine. Study-wide results and caveats: Spike regions recognized by vaccine-associated CD4 TCRs spanned the protein, led by 160-218 and 743-854. Reportedly, close to half of spike-specific TCRs are directed against unmutated variant regions. Just five to seven people given AZD1222 tested seropositive at baseline.

Only in-frame clones appear in the TCRdb table, and some are missing; sequencing was by immunoSEQ multiplex PCR. The sample includes 85,000 to 100,000 clones, approximately 91% seen only once; the top ten take around 8.6%. On this clone itself: Its antigen is unidentified.

V was trimmed by 5 bases and J by 0 bases, leaving 16 bases between them. Germline V gene sequence: CDR1 SGHAT, CDR2 FQNNGV. The CDR3 is 16 residues long. Pooled in the analysis were second doses at about 4 or about 12 weeks. The chain couples TRBV11-2 to TRBJ1-2, with D perhaps matching TRBD1 (5 bases). Source: peripheral blood, taken 28 days after the second AZD1222 dose. The clonotype was recovered from an adult who received the AZD1222 COVID-19 vaccine. The CDR3 nucleotides are TGTGCCAGCAGCCGGGGCGGGGCTGGGGCTAACTATGGCTACACCTTC. Protein sequence: CASSRGGAGANYGYTF.